The next 22 T cell receptor beta chains were all read from a single sample in a study of T-cell memory formation after mild COVID-19. TCRdb ran MiXCR on the 5' RACE reads and lists one entry per CDR3 protein. Of roughly 450,000 distinct CDR3 sequences listed, about 20% are singletons. Sequenced: PBMCs or a T cell subset sorted from them (not recorded which). These TCRs come from an adult woman who had mild COVID-19 (a few samples of this study predate the infection). Cell type and time point are not known.

The chain joins TRBV2 to TRBJ1-5; D is uncertain. V lost 7 bases to trimming and J lost 1 base, with 5 bases between them. Looked up from germline, CDR1 is SNHLY and CDR2 is FYNNEI. This CDR3 contains 12 residues. The CDR3: CASTGSNQPQHF. CDR3 DNA sequence: TGTGCCAGCACTGGCAGCAATCAGCCCCAGCATTTT.

The table lists this clonotype with a few counts. The rearrangement links TRBV24-1 to TRBJ2-2; 9 nucleotides agree with TRBD1. CDR3 length equals 15 residues. The V and J ends lost 5 bases and 7 bases, in that order; junction bases with no gene match: 7. The V gene's germline CDR1 is KGHDR and CDR2 SFDVKD. CDR3 sequence (DNA): TGTGCCACCAGTGCTCTGACAGGGGGAGTCGGGGAGCTGTTTTTT. Protein: CATSALTGGVGELFF.

This clonotype was detected a few times. This CDR3 is CASRGQGSDTQYF. For the CDR3, the DNA is TGTGCCAGCCGAGGACAGGGTTCGGATACGCAGTATTTT. The chain uses TRBV12-3 or TRBV12-4 and TRBJ2-3; 8 bases agree with TRBD1. V lost 8 bases and J lost 6; bases outside the gene matches: 7. The CDR3 has 13 residues.

The chain employs TRBV20-1 and TRBJ1-4, with D possibly being TRBD1 (5 bases). This CDR3 comprises 14 residues. Germline CDR1 DFQATT, CDR2 SNEGSKA (reference sequence). The V and J ends lost 0 bases and 10 bases respectively, with 15 bases between them. The CDR3 bases are TGCAGTGCTAGAGAAAGCAGGGCGGTCGGAAAACTGTTTTTT. The encoded protein is CSARESRAVGKLFF.

This clonotype was seen a few times. A junction end diverges from the germline sequence, so it may reflect a read error. CDR3 in amino acids: CASSFLGNSLQDF. Written as DNA, the CDR3 is TGTGCCAGCAGCTTCCTGGGAAACTCGCTTCAGGACTTC. This chain uses TRBV5-4 with TRBJ2-5; D unclear. This CDR3 contains 13 residues. Germline lookup yields CDR1 SGHNT and CDR2 YYREEE (reference sequence).

The table lists this clonotype with a few counts. J is TRBJ2-7 and V is TRBV4-1; D gene ambiguous. This CDR3 region has 13 residues. The V end lost 4 bases, the J end lost 0 bases, and 7 bases lay between the germline ends. Germline lookup yields CDR1 MGHRA and CDR2 YSYEKL. CDR3 sequence reads: CASSPIGSYEQYF. CDR3 in DNA: TGCGCCAGCAGCCCCATTGGCTCCTACGAGCAGTACTTC.

This chain uses TRBV19 with TRBJ1-1; 7 bases agree with TRBD1. The CDR3 is 16 residues long. Germline V gene data show CDR1 as LNHDA and CDR2 as SQIVND (reference sequence). With V trimmed by 4 bases and J by 0 bases, 8 bases remained unmatched. In nucleotides, the CDR3 is TGTGCCAGTAGTAAACCGACAGGGATCATGAACACTGAAGCTTTCTTT. This translates into CASSKPTGIMNTEAFF.

The genes are TRBV20-1 and TRBJ1-1, with unresolved D. Deletions cut 1 base from V and 1 base from J, with 4 bases between. The CDR3 has 12 residues. In germline, CDR1 is DFQATT, CDR2 SNEGSKA (reference sequence). CDR3 bases: TGCAGTGCTAGAGCCTGGAACACTGAAGCTTTCTTT. Translated, it gives CSARAWNTEAFF.

This clonotype was seen more than once but under ten times. V usage is TRBV29-1 and J usage is TRBJ2-7, with D possibly TRBD1 on 6 matching bases. The CDR3 spans 14 residues. Trimming pared 4 bases from V and 2 bases from J, leaving 15 bases between. CDR1 is SQVTM and CDR2 is ANQGSEA in the germline V gene. Here the CDR3 reads CSVGFRDIPYEQYF. In DNA, the CDR3 is TGCAGCGTTGGGTTCCGGGACATTCCCTACGAGCAGTACTTC.

The V call is TRBV6-5, the J call TRBJ2-2; the match to TRBD2 covers 9 bases. This CDR3 comprises 18 residues. The V gene end was trimmed by 2 bases and the J gene end by 8 bases; junction bases not matched to a gene: 15. Germline-derived CDR1 and CDR2 are MNHEY and SVGAGI. The CDR3 DNA sequence: TGTGCCAGCAGTTACAACTCAATATTGACTAGCGGCCTTGGGGAGCTGTTTTTT. This encodes CASSYNSILTSGLGELFF.

This rearrangement joins TRBV13 to TRBJ1-2; maybe TRBD1 (6 bases). There are 15 residues in the CDR3. V was clipped by 4 bases and J by 6 bases, with 18 bases between them. Germline V gene data show CDR1 as PRHDT and CDR2 as FYEKMQ (reference sequence). Here the CDR3 reads CASSSRDNTRDGYTF. The DNA for the CDR3 is TGTGCCAGCAGCTCCCGGGACAACACCAGGGATGGCTACACCTTC.

This chain connects TRBV29-1 to TRBJ1-1; possible D gene TRBD1, 6 bases. The CDR3 contains 13 residues. Germline V gene lookup returns CDR1 SQVTM and CDR2 ANQGSEA. V lost 5 bases to trimming and J lost 0 bases, with 10 bases between them. The CDR3 here is CSVKTGLNTEAFF. CDR3 DNA: TGCAGCGTTAAGACAGGTTTGAACACTGAAGCTTTCTTT. The entire variable domain, with the rest obtained from reference TRBV29-1 and TRBJ1-1, is as follows: SAVISQKPSRDICQRGTSLTIQCQVDSQVTMMFWYRQQPGQSLTLIATANQGSEATYESGFVIDKFPISRPNLTFSTLTVSNMSPEDSSIYLCSVKTGLNTEAFFGQGTRLTVV.

This clonotype has a handful of counts. This chain uses TRBV29-1 with TRBJ2-7, with D perhaps assigned TRBD1 or TRBD2 (5 bases each). The CDR3 contains 11 residues. V was pared by 4 bases and J by 7 bases, with 11 bases between. CDR1 and CDR2 (germline): SQVTM, ANQGSEA. The CDR3 coding sequence is TGCAGCGTTGGAGCCTGGGGGGAGCAGTACTTC. Translated, it gives CSVGAWGEQYF.

This clonotype was seen a handful of times. The V call is TRBV6-4, the J call TRBJ2-7; no firm D call. This CDR3 has 14 amino acids. The germline CDR1 and CDR2 sequences are MRHNA and SNTAGT. V was pared by 3 bases and J by 2 bases, with 11 bases between. The CDR3 bases are TGTGCCAGCAGTGAAGGCGAACCCCCCTACGAGCAGTACTTC. Its protein product is CASSEGEPPYEQYF.

The chain uses TRBV20-1 and TRBJ2-3, with D possibly being TRBD1 or TRBD2 (5 bases each). The CDR3 totals 12 residues. The ends were cut back, 2 bases at V and 8 bases at J, with 11 bases in the middle. Germline CDR1 and CDR2: DFQATT and SNEGSKA (reference sequence). The CDR3, as DNA: TGCAGTGCTAGACTTTCAGGGACTACGCAGTATTTT. This codes for CSARLSGTTQYF.

This clonotype turned up a few times. This chain uses TRBV18 with TRBJ1-5; 10 bases line up with TRBD1. The V gene end was trimmed by 0 bases and the J gene end by 6 bases; junction bases not matched to a gene: 11. The CDR3 sequence is 18 residues long. Per the germline V gene, CDR1 is KGHSH and CDR2 is LQKENI. CDR3 DNA: TGTGCCAGCTCACCACCAATGTCGGGACAGGGGACCGGTCAGCCCCAGCATTTT. As protein: CASSPPMSGQGTGQPQHF. The whole variable domain, filled in from reference TRBV18 and TRBJ1-5, reads NAGVMQNPRHLVRRRGQEARLRCSPMKGHSHVYWYRQLPEEGLKFMVYLQKENIIDESGMPKERFSAEFPKEGPSILRIQQVVRGDSAAYFCASSPPMSGQGTGQPQHFGDGTRLSIL.

This clonotype was seen only a few times. The chain recombines TRBV9 with TRBJ1-6, with D uncertain. The CDR3 loop spans 14 amino acids. Germline loops: CDR1 SGDLS, CDR2 YYNGEE. With 0 bases removed from V and 7 bases from J, the gap between germline ends came to 8 bases. CDR3 sequence: CASSVVPENSPLHF. The CDR3 nucleotides read TGTGCCAGCAGCGTAGTGCCAGAGAATTCACCCCTCCACTTT. Full variable domain (outside the CDR3, taken from reference TRBV9 and TRBJ1-6): DSGVTQTPKHLITATGQRVTLRCSPRSGDLSVYWYQQSLDQGLQFLIQYYNGEERAKGNILERFSAQQFPDLHSELNLSSLELGDSALYFCASSVVPENSPLHFGNGTRLTVT.

The chain links TRBV19 to TRBJ2-7; TRBD2 aligns across 10 bases. There are 13 residues in the CDR3. Germline loops: CDR1 LNHDA, CDR2 SQIVND (reference sequence). CDR3 region: CASGTSDTYEQYF. DNA for the CDR3: TGTGCATCCGGGACTAGCGACACGTACGAGCAGTACTTC.

This clonotype was observed a few times. The chain carries TRBV6-2 or TRBV6-3 and TRBJ2-2; 8 bases agree with TRBD2. CDR3 length equals 15 residues. The germline CDR1 and CDR2 sequences are MNHEY and SVGEGT. J was trimmed by 4 bases and V by 10 bases; bases with no gene match: 11. The CDR3 loop reads CATTRTSRSTGELFF. CDR3 sequence (DNA): TGTGCCACCACGCGGACTAGCAGATCCACCGGGGAGCTGTTTTTT.

This clonotype has ten or more counts. J is TRBJ2-1 and V is TRBV24-1, with a weak D call TRBD2 (6 bases). CDR3 length: 13 residues. V was trimmed by 3 bases and J by 6 bases, leaving 8 bases between them. Germline CDR1 is KGHDR and CDR2 is SFDVKD. CDR3 region: CATSDAGGNEQFF. The CDR3 DNA reads as TGTGCCACCAGTGATGCCGGGGGCAATGAGCAGTTCTTC.

This clonotype was recorded a few times. The chain uses TRBV4-1 and TRBJ1-2, with 7 bases matching TRBD1. Per the germline V gene, CDR1 is MGHRA and CDR2 is YSYEKL. The CDR3 sequence is 16 residues long. Trimming cost V 3 bases and J 4 bases; bases outside gene matches: 11. DNA for the CDR3: TGCGCCAGCAGCCACCGAGGACAGGAACTCCTCTATGGCTACACCTTC. This encodes CASSHRGQELLYGYTF.

This clonotype showed up many times. J is TRBJ2-7 and V is TRBV12-3 or TRBV12-4, with D possibly being TRBD2 (5 bases). The CDR3 has 13 residues. The V end was cut by 6 bases, the J end by 3 bases, with 12 bases between. For the CDR3, the DNA is TGTGCCAGCAGCCAACTAGATTACTACGAGCAGTACTTC. Translated: CASSQLDYYEQYF.